Listed below are T cell receptor beta chains from one sample, sequenced in a study of OX40 agonist ivuxolimab in advanced cancers. Profiled with immunoSEQ multiplex PCR; TCRdb holds only in-frame clones, not every one. The table records 60,000 to 75,000 clones, around 93% of them present only once. Sequenced material: CD4+ or CD8+ T cells sorted from blood, taken in a trial of the OX40 agonist ivuxolimab. The origin of the receptors is an adult with an advanced solid tumor such as melanoma, head and neck, liver or kidney cancer. The CDR3 runs from the conserved cysteine through the conserved F or W. Each record gives: CDR3 length, J gene, clone size, D gene, V gene, CDR3 protein, CDR3 DNA. D genes are given only for firm matches. Where a row states a size, it is once, few, many or the class of an expanded clone; other rows omit it.

length: 14
J: TRBJ2-7
size: NA
D: NA
V: TRBV7-2
CDR3: CASSLVENSYEQYF
DNA: TGTGCCAGCAGCTTAGTCGAGAACTCCTACGAGCAGTACTTC

length: 15
J: TRBJ2-7
size: NA
D: NA
V: TRBV9
CDR3: CASSVGGTTSYEQYF
DNA: TGTGCCAGCAGCGTAGGCGGGACAACCTCCTACGAGCAGTACTTC

length: 17
J: TRBJ2-3
size: NA
D: NA
V: TRBV10-3
CDR3: CAISESMLSGRTDTQYF
DNA: TGTGCCATCAGTGAGTCGATGTTAAGCGGCCGCACAGATACGCAGTATTTT

length: 11
J: TRBJ1-2
size: once
D: NA
V: TRBV19
CDR3: CASSQDYGYTF
DNA: TGTGCCAGTAGTCAGGACTATGGCTACACCTTC

length: 11
J: TRBJ2-1
size: NA
D: NA
V: TRBV11-3
CDR3: CASSSRNEQFF
DNA: TGTGCCAGCAGCTCGCGCAATGAGCAGTTCTTC

length: 10
J: TRBJ1-1
size: NA
D: NA
V: TRBV6-6
CDR3: CASSYTEAFF
DNA: TGTGCCAGCAGTTACACTGAAGCTTTCTTT

length: 14
J: TRBJ1-1
size: NA
D: TRBD1
V: TRBV5-5
CDR3: CASSSGDRGTEAFF
DNA: TGTGCCAGCAGCTCCGGAGACAGGGGGACTGAAGCTTTCTTT

length: 16
J: TRBJ1-5
size: NA
D: NA
V: TRBV7-8
CDR3: CASSLGGPGSNQPQHF
DNA: TGTGCCAGCAGCTTAGGAGGGCCGGGGAGCAATCAGCCCCAGCATTTT

length: 15
J: TRBJ1-1
size: NA
D: NA
V: TRBV4-3
CDR3: CASSQSRRMNTEAFF
DNA: TGCGCCAGCAGCCAATCGAGACGGATGAACACTGAAGCTTTCTTT

length: 13
J: TRBJ2-7
size: once
D: TRBD1
V: TRBV29-1
CDR3: CSVGQGAYYEQYF
DNA: TGCAGCGTCGGACAGGGGGCTTACTACGAGCAGTACTTC

length: 15
J: TRBJ2-3
size: NA
D: TRBD2
V: TRBV7-3
CDR3: CASSSGTSGSDTQYF
DNA: TGTGCCAGCAGCTCCGGGACTAGCGGATCAGATACGCAGTATTTT

length: 14
J: TRBJ2-5
size: NA
D: NA
V: TRBV11-2
CDR3: CASSSEVPQETQYF
DNA: TGTGCCAGCAGCTCAGAGGTCCCACAAGAGACCCAGTACTTC

length: 14
J: TRBJ2-7
size: NA
D: NA
V: TRBV19
CDR3: CASSMGQSLYEQYF
DNA: TGTGCCAGTAGTATGGGCCAGTCACTCTACGAGCAGTACTTC

length: 13
J: TRBJ2-1
size: NA
D: TRBD2
V: TRBV27
CDR3: CASSMGLLNEQFF
DNA: TGTGCCAGCAGTATGGGACTACTCAATGAGCAGTTCTTC

length: 16
J: TRBJ2-5
size: NA
D: TRBD2
V: TRBV6-1
CDR3: CASSASTSGFQETQYF
DNA: TGTGCCAGCAGTGCAAGCACTAGCGGGTTCCAAGAGACCCAGTACTTC

length: 14
J: TRBJ2-7
size: NA
D: NA
V: TRBV5-6
CDR3: CASSLGIGVYEQYF
DNA: TGTGCCAGCAGCTTGGGTATCGGGGTCTACGAGCAGTACTTC

length: 15
J: TRBJ2-7
size: NA
D: TRBD2
V: TRBV11-3
CDR3: CASGPKGGEFYEQYF
DNA: TGTGCCAGCGGACCAAAGGGAGGGGAGTTCTACGAGCAGTACTTC

length: 15
J: TRBJ2-1
size: NA
D: TRBD1
V: TRBV5-5
CDR3: CASSLWDRTYNEQFF
DNA: TGTGCCAGCAGCTTGTGGGACAGGACCTACAATGAGCAGTTCTTC

length: 14
J: TRBJ1-1
size: NA
D: TRBD1
V: TRBV5-8
CDR3: CASSLLQGAREAFF
DNA: TGTGCCAGCAGCTTACTACAGGGGGCAAGGGAAGCTTTCTTT

length: 14
J: TRBJ1-1
size: NA
D: NA
V: TRBV28
CDR3: CASSMGRGITEAFF
DNA: TGTGCCAGCAGTATGGGACGGGGAATCACTGAAGCTTTCTTT

length: 11
J: TRBJ2-1
size: once
D: NA
V: TRBV25-1
CDR3: CATGLVDEQFF
DNA: TGTGCCACCGGTTTAGTGGATGAGCAGTTCTTC

length: 13
J: TRBJ2-7
size: once
D: NA
V: TRBV7-3
CDR3: CASSPGPLYEQYF
DNA: TGTGCCAGCAGCCCGGGACCCCTCTACGAGCAGTACTTC

length: 14
J: TRBJ1-2
size: NA
D: NA
V: TRBV28
CDR3: CASSFSAGLYGYTF
DNA: TGTGCCAGCAGTTTTTCTGCAGGCCTTTATGGCTACACCTTC

length: 13
J: TRBJ1-2
size: NA
D: NA
V: TRBV15
CDR3: CATSIGSHYGYTF
DNA: TGTGCCACCAGCATCGGGAGCCACTATGGCTACACCTTC

length: 13
J: TRBJ2-7
size: NA
D: TRBD2
V: TRBV27
CDR3: CASSLASGYEQYF
DNA: TGTGCCAGCAGTTTGGCTAGCGGCTACGAGCAGTACTTC

length: 16
J: TRBJ2-1
size: NA
D: NA
V: TRBV28
CDR3: CASSSRTESSYNEQFF
DNA: TGTGCCAGCAGTAGTAGAACAGAGAGCTCCTACAATGAGCAGTTCTTC

length: 14
J: TRBJ2-2
size: NA
D: TRBD1
V: TRBV7-2
CDR3: CASRQGANTGELFF
DNA: TGTGCCAGTAGACAGGGGGCGAACACCGGGGAGCTGTTTTTT

length: 11
J: TRBJ2-2
size: NA
D: NA
V: TRBV9
CDR3: CASSSSGELFF
DNA: TGTGCCAGCAGCTCCTCCGGGGAGCTGTTTTTT

length: 16
J: TRBJ2-1
size: once
D: TRBD1
V: TRBV7-8
CDR3: CASSPTGRQGFGEQFF
DNA: TGTGCCAGCAGCCCTACGGGGCGACAGGGGTTCGGTGAGCAGTTCTTC

length: 13
J: TRBJ1-2
size: once
D: NA
V: TRBV2
CDR3: CASSVGSPYGYTF
DNA: TGTGCCAGCAGTGTAGGCAGCCCCTATGGCTACACCTTC

length: 14
J: TRBJ2-7
size: NA
D: NA
V: TRBV19
CDR3: CASSPPEYSYEQYF
DNA: TGTGCCAGTAGTCCTCCGGAATACTCCTACGAGCAGTACTTC

length: 13
J: TRBJ2-2
size: NA
D: NA
V: TRBV28
CDR3: CASSRGFTGELFF
DNA: TGTGCCAGCAGTCGAGGGTTTACCGGGGAGCTGTTTTTT

length: 13
J: TRBJ2-7
size: NA
D: TRBD2
V: TRBV2
CDR3: CARKLAYSYEQYF
DNA: TGTGCCAGAAAACTAGCGTACTCCTACGAGCAGTACTTC

length: 15
J: TRBJ2-3
size: NA
D: TRBD2
V: TRBV6-6
CDR3: CASSYAGENADTQYF
DNA: TGTGCCAGCAGTTACGCGGGAGAGAATGCAGATACGCAGTATTTT

length: 16
J: TRBJ2-7
size: NA
D: TRBD1
V: TRBV2
CDR3: CASSEGGRGRNYEQYF
DNA: TGTGCCAGCAGTGAAGGGGGCAGGGGGCGAAACTACGAGCAGTACTTC

length: 14
J: TRBJ2-7
size: NA
D: TRBD1
V: TRBV5-1
CDR3: CASSAGTGIGEQYF
DNA: TGCGCCAGCAGCGCCGGGACAGGGATTGGGGAGCAGTACTTC